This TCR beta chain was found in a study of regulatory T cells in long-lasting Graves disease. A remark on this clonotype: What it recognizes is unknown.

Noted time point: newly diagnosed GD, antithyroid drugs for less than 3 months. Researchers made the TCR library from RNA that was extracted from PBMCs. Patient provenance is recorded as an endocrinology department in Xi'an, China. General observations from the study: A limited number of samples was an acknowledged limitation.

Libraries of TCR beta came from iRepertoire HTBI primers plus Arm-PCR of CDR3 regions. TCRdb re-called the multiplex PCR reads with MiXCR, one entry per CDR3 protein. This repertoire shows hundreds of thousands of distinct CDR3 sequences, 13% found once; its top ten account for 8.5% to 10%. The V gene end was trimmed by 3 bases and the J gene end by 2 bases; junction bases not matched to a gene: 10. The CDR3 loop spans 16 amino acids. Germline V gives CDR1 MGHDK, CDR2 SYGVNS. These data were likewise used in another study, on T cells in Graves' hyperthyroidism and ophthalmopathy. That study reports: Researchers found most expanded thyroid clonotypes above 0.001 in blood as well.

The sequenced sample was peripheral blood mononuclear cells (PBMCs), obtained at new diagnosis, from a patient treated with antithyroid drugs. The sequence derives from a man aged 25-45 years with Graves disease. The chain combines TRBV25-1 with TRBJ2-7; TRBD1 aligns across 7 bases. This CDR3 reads CASSDLGRDRAYEQYF. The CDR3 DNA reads TGTGCCAGCAGTGACTTAGGCCGGGACAGAGCCTACGAGCAGTACTTC.